This T cell receptor beta chain was obtained from a study of vaccination effects on CD4 cells after COVID-19. Study-level information: Sampling occurred a median 72 days post second dose, range 14 to 241.

Per germline, CDR1 LGHDT and CDR2 YNNKEL (reference sequence). Trimming took off 0 bases at V and 3 bases at J, with 6 bases between the two ends. The CDR3 length is 14 residues. ViraFEST expansion of antigen-specific CD4+ T cells with viral peptide pools preceded sequencing. Having been cultured for around ten days, the cells underwent CD4+ T cell isolation. Participants each got two BNT162b2 or mRNA-1273 vaccine doses. The study found no prior SARS-CoV-2 infection in the vaccine recipients, who tested negative for nucleocapsid antibodies. About 2 million PBMC were placed in each well, which was supplemented with approximately 9.9 IU/ml IL-2 and 7.5 to 10 ug/ml peptides. On this clone: Its antigen is not identified.

Generated by immunoSEQ multiplex PCR, the TCRdb table keeps only in-frame clones and is missing some. The table shows approximately 65,000 clones, with just under 75% occurring only once. Source: CD4+ T cells from PBMCs cultured with HCoV-229E spike peptides, taken after COVID-19 vaccination. The TCR sequence derives from a human donor who received a COVID-19 vaccine. The rearrangement uses TRBV3-1 (or the pseudogene TRBV3-2) and TRBJ2-1; D not resolved. The CDR3 spells CASSQEASYNEQFF. The CDR3 DNA follows: TGTGCCAGCAGCCAAGAAGCCAGCTACAATGAGCAGTTCTTC.